This T cell receptor (beta chain) was sequenced in a study of spatial heterogeneity in lung cancer. Documented time point: sample taken at primary tumor resection. No cell sorting; template was whole RNA from tumor, lung tissue or PBMC. Unmatched junction bases numbered 6, after V lost 3 bases and J lost 2 bases. This CDR3 contains 17 residues. Germline V CDR1 and CDR2: LGHDT, YNNKEL (reference sequence). TCRdb fed the 5' RACE reads into MiXCR, producing one record per CDR3 protein. The table records more than 9,500 distinct CDR3 sequences, about a sixth of them present only once. This clonotype was counted between two and nine times.

The sample in question was PBMCs, obtained at surgery. This receptor was taken from a male donor with early-stage non-small cell lung cancer. V and J are TRBV3-1 and TRBJ2-6; TRBD2 aligns across 8 bases. This CDR3 is CASSHLRAGAGANVLTF. Here the CDR3 DNA reads TGTGCCAGCAGCCACTTAAGAGCGGGAGCTGGGGCCAACGTCCTGACTTTC.